Given below is one T cell receptor beta chain in context. Donors consisted of healthy bone marrow donors. The source of the sample is a study of cytomegalovirus exposure and HLA in healthy donors. Study as a whole: One earlier analysis, a look at some 180 million T cells, found some 100 million unique TCR beta sequences.

60 Vbeta and 13 Jbeta primers were used in PCR. Repertoires were generated with immunoSEQ multiplex PCR, while TCRdb's copy carries only in-frame clones and drops some. The sample holds around 150,000 clones, approximately 80% seen once. The clonotype originates from a man aged 35 to 55 in good health and CMV-seronegative. The sample was PBMCs.

CDR3 DNA sequence: TGTGCCAGCAGTGGGTTCAGGGGGAACTACGAGCAGTACTTC. It encodes CASSGFRGNYEQYF. V gene TRBV9 combines with J gene TRBJ2-7; 7 bases map to TRBD1. V shed 5 bases and J 3 bases; nucleotides not matched to a gene: 8. This CDR3 contains 14 residues. The germline V gene has CDR1 SGDLS and CDR2 YYNGEE. The complete variable domain, with remaining parts taken from reference TRBV9 and TRBJ2-7, reads DSGVTQTPKHLITATGQRVTLRCSPRSGDLSVYWYQQSLDQGLQFLIQYYNGEERAKGNILERFSAQQFPDLHSELNLSSLELGDSALYFCASSGFRGNYEQYFGPGTRLTVT.